A single sample is the source of the 30 T cell receptor beta chains below, sequenced in a study of T cells in Graves' hyperthyroidism and ophthalmopathy. From RNA transcripts, TCR beta CDR3 regions were amplified. The study used the HTBI primer set for a first-round RT-PCR of the TCR CDR3. MiXCR was run by TCRdb on the multiplex PCR reads, yielding one entry per CDR3 protein. The sample lists about 380,000 distinct CDR3 sequences, roughly 14% occurring once. Sequencing was carried out using blood. Receptors were obtained from a man aged 25 to 40 with Graves' hyperthyroidism that later progressed to Graves' ophthalmopathy.

This clonotype was recorded a few times. The rearrangement links TRBV5-4 to TRBJ2-5; unclear D gene. The CDR3 extends over 13 amino acids. The germline CDR1 and CDR2 sequences are SGHNT and YYREEE (reference sequence). Between the trimmed V and J ends, which lost 2 bases and 5 bases, there was a span of 10 bases. The CDR3 spells CASSFKAGETQYF. DNA of the CDR3: TGTGCCAGCAGCTTCAAGGCTGGGGAGACCCAGTACTTC. Together with reference TRBV5-4 and TRBJ2-5, the CDR3 gives the full variable domain: ETGVTQSPTHLIKTRGQQVTLRCSSQSGHNTVSWYQQALGQGPQFIFQYYREEENGRGNFPPRFSGLQFPNYSSELNVNALELDDSALYLCASSFKAGETQYFGPGTRLLVL.

This sequence joins TRBV12-3 or TRBV12-4 and TRBJ2-1, with D tentatively TRBD1 or TRBD2 (6 bases each). This CDR3 region has 13 residues. The germline V and J ends were trimmed by 3 bases and 8 bases, with 11 bases remaining between them. The CDR3 region is CASSLEGGYEQFF. CDR3 DNA sequence: TGTGCCAGCAGTTTGGAGGGGGGATATGAGCAGTTCTTC.

This clonotype was seen ten or more times. This chain connects TRBV7-8 to TRBJ1-6; 8 bases match TRBD1. Germline V lookup: CDR1 SGHVS, CDR2 FQNEAQ. V was clipped by 1 base and J by 3 bases; unmatched bases: 8. The CDR3 is 18 residues long. CDR3 nucleotide sequence: TGTGCCAGCAGCTTAGTTCCGGGACAGGCTCTCTATAATTCACCCCTCCACTTT. Its protein product is CASSLVPGQALYNSPLHF.

As for this clonotype: A much larger clone differs from this one at a single base, so this may be a read error. This chain joins TRBV20-1 and TRBJ2-7; D perhaps matches TRBD2 (5 bases). Germline V gene lookup returns CDR1 DFQATT and CDR2 SNEGSKA (reference sequence). There are 15 residues in the CDR3. CDR3 DNA: TGCAGTACTAGAGACCCTGGCAGCCAACTCTACGAGCAGTACTTC. Translating gives CSTRDPGSQLYEQYF.

The genes are TRBV6-1 and TRBJ2-1, with 7 bases lining up with TRBD1. CDR1 and CDR2 from the germline V gene are MNHNS and SASEGT. The CDR3 sequence is 16 residues long. V lost 8 bases and J lost 0; bases outside the gene matches: 10. The CDR3 protein is CASAIRGSSSYNEQFF. In DNA form, the CDR3 reads TGTGCCAGCGCTATCAGGGGGTCAAGCTCCTACAATGAGCAGTTCTTC.

This clonotype has at least ten counts. The chain employs TRBV28 and TRBJ2-7, with D uncertain. Germline assignment: CDR1 MDHEN and CDR2 SYDVKM. The germline V and J ends were trimmed by 2 bases and 6 bases, with 8 bases remaining between them. CDR3 length: 12 residues. The CDR3 DNA reads TGTGCCAGCAGTTTAACTCGGGCCGAGCAGTACTTC. Protein product: CASSLTRAEQYF.

The chain uses TRBV4-2 and TRBJ1-5, with 8 bases that match TRBD1. Unmatched junction bases numbered 7, after V lost 4 bases and J lost 5 bases. CDR1 is LGHNA and CDR2 is YNFKEQ in the germline V gene. This CDR3 has 15 residues. CDR3 in DNA: TGTGCCAGCAGCCCCAACGGCAGGGGGCATCAGCCCCAGCATTTT. Protein: CASSPNGRGHQPQHF.

The chain recombines TRBV20-1 with TRBJ1-6; D is undetermined. Per germline, CDR1 DFQATT and CDR2 SNEGSKA (reference sequence). Trimming removed 4 bases at V and 4 bases at J, with 8 bases between. The CDR3 runs to 13 residues. The CDR3 bases are TGCAGTGCTATGAGAGATTATAATTCACCCCTCCACTTT. Translating it yields CSAMRDYNSPLHF.

This clonotype occurred a few times. The V and J genes are TRBV6-5 and TRBJ2-5; the match to TRBD2 covers 9 bases. The CDR3 extends over 16 amino acids. V lost 2 bases, J lost 4 bases, and 8 bases stayed unmatched. Germline-derived CDR1 and CDR2 are MNHEY and SVGAGI. The CDR3 bases are TGTGCCAGCAGTTACGGGATAGCGGGGGAGGGAGAGACCCAGTACTTC. It encodes CASSYGIAGEGETQYF.

This clonotype was observed many times. This chain links TRBV12-3 or TRBV12-4 with TRBJ1-1; D unresolved. The CDR3 runs to 15 residues. Trimming cost V 6 bases and J 2 bases, with 16 bases left between them. CDR3 residues: CASSPRLGSNTEAFF. For the CDR3, the DNA is TGTGCCAGCAGCCCGCGGTTGGGTAGTAACACTGAAGCTTTCTTT.

In its sample, this clonotype was seen a few times. This sequence may be a read error, since a much larger clone differs from it by one base. The chain couples TRBV2 to TRBJ1-4, with D possibly matching TRBD1 (5 bases). The CDR3 consists of 13 residues. CDR1 and CDR2 from the germline V gene are SNHLY and FYNNEI. The CDR3 nucleotides are TGTGCCAGCAGACAGGAAGGAAATGAAAAACTGGTTTTT. Protein sequence: CASRQEGNEKLVF.

This clonotype was seen at least ten times. The chain carries TRBV6-2 or TRBV6-3 and TRBJ2-7, with D perhaps matching TRBD2 (5 bases). Per the germline V gene, CDR1 is MNHEY and CDR2 is SVGEGT. V gave up 7 bases and J gave up 0 bases, with 22 bases separating them. This CDR3 has 17 residues. The CDR3 sequence is CASNPMREIRSSYEQYF. CDR3 DNA sequence: TGTGCCAGCAATCCCATGAGGGAAATCAGAAGCTCCTACGAGCAGTACTTC.

This clonotype has just a few counts. The chain carries TRBV7-9 and TRBJ2-7; perhaps TRBD2 as D (5 bases). Germline CDR1 is SEHNR and CDR2 is FQNEAQ (reference sequence). Trimming removed 4 bases from V and 6 bases from J, with 13 bases in between. CDR3 length: 13 amino acids. The CDR3 sequence is CASSSLGMGEQYF. The CDR3 DNA sequence: TGTGCCAGCAGCTCTCTCGGGATGGGCGAGCAGTACTTC.

Ten or more counts support this clonotype. The chain carries TRBV7-8 and TRBJ1-2; 8 bases align to TRBD1. CDR3 size: 16 residues. Germline V lookup: CDR1 SGHVS, CDR2 FQNEAQ. V trimming: 5 bases; J trimming: 4 bases; junction bases outside the gene matches: 12. The CDR3 sequence: CASSPGTGLRIYGYTF. CDR3 nucleotides: TGTGCCAGCAGCCCCGGGACAGGCCTGAGGATCTATGGCTACACCTTC.

This clonotype appeared many times. The CDR3 spells CASSSAGYRPGQGYQETQYF. CDR3 DNA sequence: TGTGCCAGCAGTTCCGCCGGTTACCGTCCGGGACAGGGTTACCAAGAGACCCAGTACTTC. The chain links TRBV28 to TRBJ2-5; the match to TRBD1 covers 9 bases. V was pared by 4 bases and J by 0 bases, with 18 bases of the junction left unmatched. From germline, CDR1 is MDHEN and CDR2 SYDVKM. The CDR3 covers 20 residues.

The gene calls are TRBV15 and TRBJ1-5; the D gene is possibly TRBD1 (6 bases). In germline, CDR1 is LNHNV, CDR2 YYDKDF (reference sequence). Trimming removed 0 bases from V and 3 bases from J, with 18 bases in between. This CDR3 contains 18 residues. The CDR3 region is CATSREGLLQGLNQPQHF. CDR3 nucleotides: TGTGCCACCAGCAGAGAGGGCCTCCTACAGGGCCTCAATCAGCCCCAGCATTTT.

This clonotype showed up many times. The CDR3 loop reads CASSYDGGSTEAFF. The CDR3 DNA reads TGTGCCAGCAGTTACGATGGGGGATCCACTGAAGCTTTCTTT. The chain is built from TRBV6-5 and TRBJ1-1; D may be TRBD1 (5 bases). This CDR3 is 14 amino acids long. Germline V CDR1 and CDR2: MNHEY, SVGAGI. V gave up 2 bases and J gave up 4 bases, with 11 bases separating them.

This clonotype occurred a few times. The CDR3 sequence: CASHGTGDGEQYF. The CDR3 DNA sequence: TGTGCCAGCCACGGGACAGGTGACGGCGAGCAGTACTTC. The genes are TRBV25-1 and TRBJ2-7, with 8 bases fitting TRBD1. J was trimmed by 6 bases and V by 8 bases; bases with no gene match: 9. The CDR3 runs to 13 residues. Germline loops: CDR1 MGHDK, CDR2 SYGVNS.

The table lists this clonotype with a few counts. The chain joins TRBV4-2 to TRBJ2-1, with 10 bases identical to TRBD2. J was trimmed by 6 bases and V by 1 base; bases with no gene match: 6. The germline CDR1 and CDR2 sequences are LGHNA and YNFKEQ. The CDR3 is 16 amino acids. Written as DNA, the CDR3 is TGTGCCAGCAGCCAAGCGGAACTAGCGGGGCGCAATGAGCAGTTCTTC. It specifies CASSQAELAGRNEQFF.

This clonotype has just a few counts. The chain carries TRBV29-1 and TRBJ2-2, with 7 bases that match TRBD2. The V segment lost 4 bases and the J segment 3 bases; nucleotides outside the gene matches: 2. CDR1 and CDR2 from the germline V gene are SQVTM and ANQGSEA. This CDR3 is 13 amino acids long. CDR3 protein: CSVVGGDTGELFF. The DNA of the CDR3 is TGCAGCGTTGTGGGGGGGGACACCGGGGAGCTGTTTTTT.

This chain uses TRBV10-2 with TRBJ2-7, with 10 bases matching TRBD1. CDR1 and CDR2 from the germline V gene are WSHSY and SAAADI. Unmatched junction bases numbered 5, after V lost 3 bases and J lost 6 bases. CDR3 length: 14 residues. CDR3 coding DNA: TGCGCCAGCAGTGATGGGACAGGGGTCGGCGAGCAGTACTTC. Protein sequence: CASSDGTGVGEQYF.

This clonotype was seen a few times. This chain uses TRBV6-1 with TRBJ2-1, with 13 nucleotides matching TRBD2. The V and J ends lost 7 bases and 3 bases, in that order; junction bases with no gene match: 6. CDR3 length: 16 amino acids. Per germline, CDR1 MNHNS and CDR2 SASEGT. CDR3 in DNA: TGTGCCAGCAATTTCGGACTAGCGGGGGACTACAATGAGCAGTTCTTC. Its translation: CASNFGLAGDYNEQFF.

This clonotype has ten or more counts. The rearrangement joins TRBV6-6 to TRBJ2-7, with a weak D call TRBD2 (6 bases). This CDR3 is built from 13 residues. Trimming cost V 2 bases and J 7 bases, with 12 bases left between them. Per the germline V gene, CDR1 is MNHNY and CDR2 is SVGAGI (reference sequence). This CDR3 reads CASSYGGAGEQYF. DNA for the CDR3: TGTGCCAGCAGTTACGGAGGGGCAGGGGAGCAGTACTTC.

This clonotype has a single count. The chain employs TRBV6-2 or TRBV6-3 and TRBJ1-3, with D unresolved. The CDR3 consists of 15 residues. Trimming removed 6 bases from V and 0 bases from J, with 12 bases in between. CDR1 is MNHEY, CDR2 SVGEGT, per germline. Here the CDR3 reads CASSRQSVSGNTIYF. The CDR3 DNA reads TGTGCCAGCAGCCGCCAAAGCGTCTCTGGAAACACCATATATTTT.

Ten or more counts support this clonotype. This rearrangement joins TRBV12-3 or TRBV12-4 to TRBJ1-4, with TRBD1 matching 9 bases. The CDR3 has 15 residues. The J segment lost 7 bases and the V segment lost 5 bases, leaving 8 bases of the junction unmatched. The CDR3 nucleotides are TGTGCCAGCAGTCCCGGACAGGGGAATGGTGAAAAACTGTTTTTT. Encoded protein: CASSPGQGNGEKLFF.

The table lists this clonotype with many counts. The chain combines TRBV5-6 with TRBJ1-1, with a tentative D call TRBD1 (5 bases). CDR3 length: 14 amino acids. The V gene's germline CDR1 is SGHDT and CDR2 YYEEEE. Trimming took off 4 bases at V and 1 base at J, with 11 bases between the two ends. CDR3 protein: CASSPGPSNTEAFF. The CDR3 DNA is TGTGCCAGCAGCCCGGGACCGTCGAACACTGAAGCTTTCTTT.

This clonotype was detected a few times. This chain joins TRBV12-5 and TRBJ1-4, with 7 nucleotides matching TRBD1. Unmatched junction bases numbered 5, after V lost 1 base and J lost 0 bases. This CDR3 region has 17 residues. The germline gives CDR1 LGHNT, CDR2 FRNRAP. Here the CDR3 DNA reads TGTGCTAGTGGTTTGGGGGACAGACGAGCAACTAATGAAAAACTGTTTTTT. This codes for CASGLGDRRATNEKLFF.

This clonotype was seen many times. V is TRBV11-3 and J is TRBJ1-2, with D unresolved. Looked up from germline, CDR1 is SGHNT and CDR2 is YENEEA. V lost 5 bases, J lost 8 bases, and 15 bases lay in between. This CDR3 comprises 13 residues. CDR3 sequence reads: CASSEDLSRGYTF. The CDR3 coding sequence is TGTGCCAGCAGCGAGGATCTCTCGAGGGGCTACACCTTC. Based on the CDR3 plus reference TRBV11-3 and TRBJ1-2, the full variable domain is EAGVVQSPRYKIIEKKQPVAFWCNPISGHNTLYWYLQNLGQGPELLIRYENEEAVDDSQLPKDRFSAERLKGVDSTLKIQPAELGDSAVYLCASSEDLSRGYTFGSGTRLTVV.

The V call is TRBV3-1, the J call TRBJ1-1; D is uncertain. CDR1 LGHDT and CDR2 YNNKEL come from the germline V gene (reference sequence). The CDR3 consists of 16 residues. Trimming took off 1 base at V and 1 base at J, with 13 bases between the two ends. The CDR3 DNA follows: TGTGCCAGCAGCCAAGCGTGGCAGATAAGGAACACTGAAGCTTTCTTT. This translates into CASSQAWQIRNTEAFF.

This clonotype was detected many times. The V call is TRBV7-3, the J call TRBJ1-2; D uncertain. V lost 4 bases, J lost 4 bases, and 7 bases lay in between. The CDR3 length is 12 residues. Germline-derived CDR1 and CDR2 are SGHTA and FQGTGA. The CDR3 sequence: CASSSLGYGYTF. The DNA for the CDR3 is TGTGCCAGCAGCTCACTGGGCTATGGCTACACCTTC.